What follows are 22 T cell receptor beta chains derived from one specimen sequenced in a study of PD-1 blockade in classical Hodgkin lymphoma. The table came from immunoSEQ multiplex PCR; TCRdb's copy has only in-frame clones and leaves some out. The table includes some 21,000 clones, approximately 94% detected once. The time point: newly diagnosed, previously untreated cHL patient sample. The source material was peripheral blood mononuclear cells (PBMCs). The receptor set was obtained from a human donor with classical Hodgkin lymphoma.

The gene calls are TRBV11-3 and TRBJ2-2, with D possibly TRBD2 on 5 matching bases. Looked up from germline, CDR1 is SGHNT and CDR2 is YENEEA. There are 13 residues in the CDR3. Trimming cost V 5 bases and J 5 bases, with 9 bases left between them. CDR3 protein: CASSPTRTGELFF. Written as DNA, the CDR3 is TGTGCCAGCAGCCCTACTAGGACCGGGGAGCTGTTTTTT.

The chain couples TRBV2 to TRBJ2-7; tentative D call: TRBD1 (5 bases). From germline, CDR1 is SNHLY and CDR2 FYNNEI. V dropped 4 bases and J dropped 0 bases, with 13 bases sitting between them. CDR3 length equals 15 residues. The CDR3 DNA reads TGTGCCAGCAGTGGAACAGGAATAAACTCCTACGAGCAGTACTTC. Its protein product is CASSGTGINSYEQYF.

The gene calls are TRBV10-3 and TRBJ1-2; 10 nucleotides agree with TRBD1. Germline V gives CDR1 ENHRY, CDR2 SYGVKD. CDR3 length: 16 residues. Unmatched junction bases numbered 9, after V lost 0 bases and J lost 8 bases. The CDR3 loop is CAISESIGTGAWGYTF. The DNA of the CDR3 is TGTGCCATCAGTGAGTCGATCGGGACAGGGGCATGGGGCTACACCTTC.

The chain recombines TRBV5-5 with TRBJ1-6; D uncertain. The CDR3 is 16 amino acids. Germline V gene data show CDR1 as SGHKS and CDR2 as YYEKEE (reference sequence). V lost 2 bases to trimming and J lost 0 bases, with 9 bases between them. The CDR3 DNA reads TGTGCCAGCAGCTTTGACGGGAGCTCCTATAATTCACCCCTCCACTTT. Its translation is CASSFDGSSYNSPLHF.

The chain combines TRBV11-3 with TRBJ1-1; TRBD1 agrees at 7 bases. V trimming: 3 bases; J trimming: 8 bases; junction bases outside the gene matches: 15. CDR1 SGHNT and CDR2 YENEEA come from the germline V gene. The CDR3 extends over 16 amino acids. CDR3 bases: TGTGCCAGCAGCTTGGGTACCGGGACAGACATTACCGAAGCTTTCTTT. This gives the protein CASSLGTGTDITEAFF. Drawing the rest from reference TRBV11-3 and TRBJ1-1, the complete variable domain is EAGVVQSPRYKIIEKKQPVAFWCNPISGHNTLYWYLQNLGQGPELLIRYENEEAVDDSQLPKDRFSAERLKGVDSTLKIQPAELGDSAVYLCASSLGTGTDITEAFFGQGTRLTVV.

The chain employs TRBV6-6 and TRBJ1-1; 10 positions match TRBD1. V shed 6 bases and J 7 bases; nucleotides not matched to a gene: 11. This CDR3 has 15 amino acids. Germline lookup yields CDR1 MNHNY and CDR2 SVGAGI (reference sequence). For the CDR3, the DNA is TGTGCCAGCAGACCCGGACAGGGGGTTTTTGGTGAAGCTTTCTTT. It is translated as CASRPGQGVFGEAFF.

This rearrangement joins TRBV5-5 to TRBJ1-3; perhaps TRBD1 as D (5 bases). V lost 2 bases, J lost 1 base, and 10 bases lay in between. The CDR3 has 15 amino acids. The V gene's germline CDR1 is SGHKS and CDR2 YYEKEE (reference sequence). CDR3 coding DNA: TGTGCCAGCAGCTTAGACAGAACTTCTGGAAACACCATATATTTT. The encoded protein is CASSLDRTSGNTIYF.

The genes are TRBV15 and TRBJ2-3; the match to TRBD1 covers 7 bases. J lost 4 bases, V lost 7 bases, and 2 bases had no gene match. This CDR3 is 12 amino acids long. Germline V gene lookup returns CDR1 LNHNV and CDR2 YYDKDF (reference sequence). In DNA, the CDR3 is TGTGCCACCAATACAGGGGCAGATACGCAGTATTTT. Protein product: CATNTGADTQYF. The entire variable domain, with the rest obtained from reference TRBV15 and TRBJ2-3, is as follows: DAMVIQNPRYQVTQFGKPVTLSCSQTLNHNVMYWYQQKSSQAPKLLFHYYDKDFNNEADTPDNFQSRRPNTSFCFLDIRSPGLGDTAMYLCATNTGADTQYFGPGTRLTVL.

The chain is built from TRBV4-1 and TRBJ1-5; weak D call: TRBD1 (6 bases). Between the trimmed V and J ends, which lost 5 bases and 4 bases, there was a span of 18 bases. The CDR3 length is 16 residues. CDR1 and CDR2 from the germline V gene are MGHRA and YSYEKL. For the CDR3, the DNA is TGCGCCAGCAGCAGGGGGTTCGGGGAGGGGAATCAGCCCCAGCATTTT. Translation gives CASSRGFGEGNQPQHF.

The chain combines TRBV7-6 with TRBJ1-4; a weak D match, TRBD1 (5 bases). CDR3 length: 14 residues. The germline V gene has CDR1 SGHVS and CDR2 FNYEAQ. Trimming took off 2 bases at V and 7 bases at J, with 11 bases between the two ends. The CDR3 loop reads CASSLTVRGEKLFF. In nucleotides, the CDR3 is TGTGCCAGCAGCTTAACGGTGAGGGGTGAAAAACTGTTTTTT.

The chain is built from TRBV29-1 and TRBJ2-3; 10 bases are shared with TRBD1. Germline lookup yields CDR1 SQVTM and CDR2 ANQGSEA. The CDR3 is 13 amino acids. Germline trimming cut 7 bases from V and 5 bases from J; bases unmatched to any gene: 6. The CDR3: CSAAGTGVDTQYF. The DNA of the CDR3 is TGCAGCGCCGCAGGGACAGGGGTAGATACGCAGTATTTT.

This clone occurred once. The CDR3: CASTTGLVGGNEQFF. The CDR3 bases are TGTGCCAGCACTACGGGCCTAGTAGGGGGAAATGAGCAGTTCTTC. The chain combines TRBV27 with TRBJ2-1; tentatively, D is TRBD1 (6 bases). The ends were cut back, 7 bases at V and 7 bases at J, with 20 bases in the middle. The CDR3 length is 15 residues. The germline V gene encodes CDR1 MNHEY and CDR2 SMNVEV (reference sequence).

This clone is a singleton in its sample. The chain combines TRBV4-1 with TRBJ1-4; D unresolved. The V and J ends lost 4 bases and 10 bases respectively, with 13 bases between them. The CDR3 runs 13 residues. Germline CDR1 MGHRA, CDR2 YSYEKL. The CDR3 DNA reads as TGCGCCAGCAGCCCGCTCGGACCTGGAAAACTGTTTTTT. Its translation is CASSPLGPGKLFF.

V gene TRBV6-5 combines with J gene TRBJ2-2, with D possibly being TRBD1 (7 bases). Germline V gene lookup returns CDR1 MNHEY and CDR2 SVGAGI. V lost 4 bases and J 4 bases, leaving 16 bases between the germline ends. The CDR3 loop spans 16 amino acids. Here the CDR3 reads CASSSVAGGRTGELFF. The CDR3 DNA reads as TGTGCCAGCAGTTCGGTGGCAGGGGGGCGCACCGGGGAGCTGTTTTTT.

The V and J genes are TRBV6-5 and TRBJ2-5; perhaps TRBD1 as D (5 bases). Germline lookup yields CDR1 MNHEY and CDR2 SVGAGI. The CDR3 has 14 amino acids. Between the trimmed V and J ends, which lost 0 bases and 7 bases, there was a span of 12 bases. The CDR3 nucleotides read TGTGCCAGCAGTTACTCCCTTACAGGCGCGACCCAGTACTTC. It translates to CASSYSLTGATQYF.

The J gene is TRBJ1-3, the V gene TRBV9; no clear D. From germline, CDR1 is SGDLS and CDR2 YYNGEE. The CDR3 is made up of 13 amino acids. V lost 4 bases, J lost 0 bases, and 5 bases lay in between. CDR3 nucleotide sequence: TGTGCCAGCAGCCCCGTCTCTGGAAACACCATATATTTT. This codes for CASSPVSGNTIYF.

The chain carries TRBV19 and TRBJ1-4, with D unclear. CDR1 is LNHDA, CDR2 SQIVND, per germline (reference sequence). Trimming took off 7 bases at V and 10 bases at J, with 19 bases between the two ends. This CDR3 is 14 amino acids long. Written as DNA, the CDR3 is TGTGCCAGTATCTCAAGGGTGGGAATTGGAAAACTGTTTTTT. This codes for CASISRVGIGKLFF.

The chain uses TRBV5-4 and TRBJ1-3; D unresolved. There are 14 residues in the CDR3. The V and J ends lost 6 bases and 0 bases respectively, with 10 bases between them. CDR1 and CDR2 (germline): SGHNT, YYREEE (reference sequence). The CDR3 DNA is TGTGCCAGCAAAGAGGGCCTCTCTGGAAACACCATATATTTT. The encoded protein is CASKEGLSGNTIYF.

The chain employs TRBV29-1 and TRBJ1-1; D may be TRBD1 (5 bases). The length of the CDR3 is 13 residues. V shed 4 bases and J shed 5 bases, with 14 bases lying between them. Germline V gives CDR1 SQVTM, CDR2 ANQGSEA. The CDR3 region is CSVAKGRSTEAFF. In DNA form, the CDR3 reads TGCAGCGTTGCAAAGGGGCGGAGTACTGAAGCTTTCTTT.

The chain links TRBV27 to TRBJ1-1, with D possibly being TRBD1 (5 bases). Germline lookup yields CDR1 MNHEY and CDR2 SMNVEV (reference sequence). This CDR3 contains 16 residues. Between the trimmed V and J ends, which lost 2 bases and 3 bases, there was a span of 16 bases. The CDR3 coding sequence is TGTGCCAGCAGTTTACAGGGAGCCCTTCGGGACACTGAAGCTTTCTTT. Amino acid sequence: CASSLQGALRDTEAFF.

J is TRBJ2-7 and V is TRBV19, with D perhaps matching TRBD1 or TRBD2 (6 bases each). V lost 1 base to trimming and J lost 6 bases, with 13 bases between them. The CDR3 spans 14 residues. Germline CDR1 is LNHDA and CDR2 is SQIVND (reference sequence). In DNA, the CDR3 is TGTGCCAGTAGTATAGGAGGGGGGACGGCCGAGCAGTACTTC. It yields the protein CASSIGGGTAEQYF.

V is TRBV18 and J is TRBJ2-7; 7 bases are a match to TRBD1. Trimming removed 3 bases from V and 2 bases from J; junction bases left unmatched: 4. Germline V CDR1 and CDR2: KGHSH, LQKENI. The CDR3 runs to 14 residues. CDR3 loop: CASSPRDRAYEQYF. The CDR3 DNA reads TGTGCCAGCTCACCGCGAGACAGGGCCTACGAGCAGTACTTC.